This is a list of T cell receptor beta chains from one sample in a study of T cells after yellow fever vaccination. TCRdb independently ran MiXCR on the 5' RACE reads; one entry per CDR3 protein. The table records over 110,000 distinct CDR3 sequences, approximately 7.7% of them present only once. This specimen consisted of CD4+ T cells sorted from PBMCs, obtained 5 days after the yellow fever booster vaccination. The receptors stem from a man younger than 40 who received the YFV17D yellow fever vaccine. CDR3s leave out the opening cysteine and the closing phenylalanine or tryptophan.

j_call | v_call | cdr3_aa
TRBJ2-1 | TRBV10-3 | AISDGAGAGFEQF
TRBJ2-2 | TRBV20-1 | SAGRVRTGELF
TRBJ1-2 | TRBV11-2 | ASSRTPYGYT
TRBJ2-5 | TRBV6-5 | ASSYSLRVVGETQY
TRBJ2-3 | TRBV20-1 | SARKSGLADTQY
TRBJ1-4 | TRBV20-1 | SARDRQPVNEKLF
TRBJ2-5 | TRBV10-1 | ASSPSGQETQY
TRBJ2-7 | TRBV25-1 | ASRLAGQQY
TRBJ1-6 | TRBV21-1 | ASSQGRFGSPLH
TRBJ1-2 | TRBV25-1 | ASRPDTDYGYT
TRBJ2-5 | TRBV20-1 | SARDFLAGWQETQY
TRBJ1-2 | TRBV29-1 | SGQAGDYGYT
TRBJ2-7 | TRBV7-2 | ASSPRVWANSYEQY
TRBJ1-2 | TRBV2 | ARGTGGGYT
TRBJ1-6 | TRBV7-9 | ASSSGTGGAPLH
TRBJ2-3 | TRBV7-2 | ASSSGTGVPDTQY
TRBJ2-5 | TRBV4-2 | ASSPGFTSETQY
TRBJ2-7 | TRBV4-2 | ASSQGGGLASYEQY
TRBJ2-1 | TRBV5-1 | ASSWGNPSDEQF
TRBJ1-5 | TRBV12-3/TRBV12-4 | ASRSTGPRQPQH
TRBJ2-3 | TRBV20-1 | SVPTSGGISDTQY
TRBJ1-2 | TRBV7-2 | ASSSQDRNYGYT
TRBJ2-2 | TRBV11-2 | ASSLGTGGHQTGELF
TRBJ1-5 | TRBV4-2 | ASSQDGREQPQH
TRBJ2-1 | TRBV5-1 | ASSLVPGQGNNEQF
TRBJ1-1 | TRBV5-6 | ASLQTGVNGEAF
TRBJ2-1 | TRBV7-2 | ASSLGAGGYNEQF
TRBJ2-5 | TRBV29-1 | SGSQGALRETQY
TRBJ2-2 | TRBV7-2 | ASSSPTVSGELF
TRBJ2-3 | TRBV10-3 | AISDKRELVDTQY
TRBJ2-5 | TRBV11-2 | ASSLSGETQY
TRBJ2-1 | TRBV12-3/TRBV12-4 | ASSLRLDQGGPEQF
TRBJ2-3 | TRBV18 | ASSPRLDRADTQY
TRBJ2-1 | TRBV7-2 | ASSVGELSEQF
TRBJ1-5 | TRBV27 | ASSGRGYSNQPQH
TRBJ1-4 | TRBV19 | ASRSRPNEKLF
TRBJ2-7 | TRBV30 | AWRAGGWYEQY